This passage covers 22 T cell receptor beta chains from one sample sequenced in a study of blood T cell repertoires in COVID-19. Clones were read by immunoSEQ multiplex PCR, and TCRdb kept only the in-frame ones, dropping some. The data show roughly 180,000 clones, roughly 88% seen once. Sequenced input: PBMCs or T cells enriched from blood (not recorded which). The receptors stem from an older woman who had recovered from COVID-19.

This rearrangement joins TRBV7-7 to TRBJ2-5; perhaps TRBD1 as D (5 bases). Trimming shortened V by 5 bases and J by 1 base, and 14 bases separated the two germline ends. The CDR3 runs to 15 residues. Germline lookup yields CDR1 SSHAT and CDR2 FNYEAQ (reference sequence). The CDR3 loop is CASSPGWGSQETQYF. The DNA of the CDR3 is TGTGCCAGCAGCCCCGGGTGGGGCAGCCAAGAGACCCAGTACTTC.

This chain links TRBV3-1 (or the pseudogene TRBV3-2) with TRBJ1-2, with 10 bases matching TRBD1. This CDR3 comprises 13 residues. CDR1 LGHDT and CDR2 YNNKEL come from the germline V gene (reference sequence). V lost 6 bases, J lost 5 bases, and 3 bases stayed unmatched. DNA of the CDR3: TGTGCCAGCAGAGGGACAGGGGTATATGGCTACACCTTC. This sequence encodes CASRGTGVYGYTF.

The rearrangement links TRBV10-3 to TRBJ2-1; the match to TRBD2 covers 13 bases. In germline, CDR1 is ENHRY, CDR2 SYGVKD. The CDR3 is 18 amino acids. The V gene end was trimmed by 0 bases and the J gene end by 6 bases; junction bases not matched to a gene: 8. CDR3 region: CAISESRRGTSGINEQFF. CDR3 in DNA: TGTGCCATCAGTGAGTCGCGGCGAGGGACTAGCGGGATCAATGAGCAGTTCTTC.

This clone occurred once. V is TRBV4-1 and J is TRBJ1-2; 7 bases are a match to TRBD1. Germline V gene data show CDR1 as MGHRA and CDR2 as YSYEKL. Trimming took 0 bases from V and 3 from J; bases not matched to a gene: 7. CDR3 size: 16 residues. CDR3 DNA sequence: TGCGCCAGCAGCCAAGATCCGGGACAGAGATACTATGGCTACACCTTC. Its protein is CASSQDPGQRYYGYTF.

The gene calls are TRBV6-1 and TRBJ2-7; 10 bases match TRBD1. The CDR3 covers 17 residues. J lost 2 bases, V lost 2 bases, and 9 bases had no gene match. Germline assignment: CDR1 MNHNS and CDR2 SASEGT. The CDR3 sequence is CASSERDRGLRPYEQYF. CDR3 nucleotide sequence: TGTGCCAGCAGTGAACGGGACAGGGGCCTCCGACCCTACGAGCAGTACTTC.

In DNA, the CDR3 is TGCAGTGCTAGTCCCCAGAGCGCTAATGAAAAACTGTTTTTT. Protein product: CSASPQSANEKLFF. The chain has TRBV20-1 and TRBJ1-4, with D hard to call. This CDR3 is built from 14 residues. Trimming took 3 bases from V and 3 from J, leaving 11 bases between them. Germline V gene data show CDR1 as DFQATT and CDR2 as SNEGSKA (reference sequence).

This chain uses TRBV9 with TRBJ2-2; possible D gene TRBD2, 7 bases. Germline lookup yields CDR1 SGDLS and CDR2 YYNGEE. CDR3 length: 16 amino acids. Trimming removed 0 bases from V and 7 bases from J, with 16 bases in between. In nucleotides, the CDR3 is TGTGCCAGCAGCGTAGATCGGGGGGCCTATAGCGGGGAGCTGTTTTTT. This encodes CASSVDRGAYSGELFF.

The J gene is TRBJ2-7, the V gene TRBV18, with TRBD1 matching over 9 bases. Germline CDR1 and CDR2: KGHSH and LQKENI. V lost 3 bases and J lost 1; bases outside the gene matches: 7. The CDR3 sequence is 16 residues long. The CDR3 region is CASSPNRDRASYEQYF. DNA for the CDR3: TGTGCCAGCTCACCTAACCGGGACAGGGCATCCTACGAGCAGTACTTC. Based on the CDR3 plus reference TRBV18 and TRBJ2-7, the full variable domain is NAGVMQNPRHLVRRRGQEARLRCSPMKGHSHVYWYRQLPEEGLKFMVYLQKENIIDESGMPKERFSAEFPKEGPSILRIQQVVRGDSAAYFCASSPNRDRASYEQYFGPGTRLTVT.

The DNA of the CDR3 is TGCGCCAGCGCCCCTAGCTCCTACAATGAGCAGTTCTTC. This encodes CASAPSSYNEQFF. The chain carries TRBV10-1 and TRBJ2-1; D unresolved. V gave up 8 bases and J gave up 0 bases, with 8 bases separating them. CDR1 and CDR2 (germline): WNHNN, SYGVQD (reference sequence). The CDR3 sequence is 13 residues long.

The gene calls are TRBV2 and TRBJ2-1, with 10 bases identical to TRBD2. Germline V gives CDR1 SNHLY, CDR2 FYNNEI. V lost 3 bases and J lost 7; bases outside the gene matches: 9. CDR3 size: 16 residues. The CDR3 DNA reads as TGTGCCAGCAGTGAGGAAGGACTAGCGGCGGGGAATGAGCAGTTCTTC. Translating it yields CASSEEGLAAGNEQFF. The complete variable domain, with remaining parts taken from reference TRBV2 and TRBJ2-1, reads EPEVTQTPSHQVTQMGQEVILRCVPISNHLYFYWYRQILGQKVEFLVSFYNNEISEKSEIFDDQFSVERPDGSNFTLKIRSTKLEDSAMYFCASSEEGLAAGNEQFFGPGTRLTVL.

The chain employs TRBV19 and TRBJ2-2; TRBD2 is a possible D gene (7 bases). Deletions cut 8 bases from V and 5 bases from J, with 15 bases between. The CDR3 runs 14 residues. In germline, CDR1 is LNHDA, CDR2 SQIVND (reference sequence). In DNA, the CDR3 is TGTGCCAGTGTCGATGGGAGGGGGACCGGGGAGCTGTTTTTT. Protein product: CASVDGRGTGELFF.

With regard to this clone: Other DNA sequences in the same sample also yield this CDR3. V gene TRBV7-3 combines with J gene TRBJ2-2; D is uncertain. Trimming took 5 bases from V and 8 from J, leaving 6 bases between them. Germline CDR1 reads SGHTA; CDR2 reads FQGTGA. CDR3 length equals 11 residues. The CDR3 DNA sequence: TGTGCCAGCAGCGCCGGGGGGGAGCTGTTTTTT. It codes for CASSAGGELFF.

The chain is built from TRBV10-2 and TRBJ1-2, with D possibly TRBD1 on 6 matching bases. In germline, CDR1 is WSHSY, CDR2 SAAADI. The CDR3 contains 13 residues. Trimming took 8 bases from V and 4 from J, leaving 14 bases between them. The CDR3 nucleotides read TGCGCCAGCTCCGACGGGACACCCTATGGCTACACCTTC. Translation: CASSDGTPYGYTF.

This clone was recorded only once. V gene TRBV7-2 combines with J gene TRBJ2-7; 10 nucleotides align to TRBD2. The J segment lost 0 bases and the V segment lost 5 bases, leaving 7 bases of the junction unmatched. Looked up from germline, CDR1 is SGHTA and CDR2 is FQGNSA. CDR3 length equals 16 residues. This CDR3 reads CASSPRLAGDSYEQYF. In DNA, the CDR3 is TGTGCCAGCAGCCCACGACTAGCGGGTGACTCCTACGAGCAGTACTTC.

CDR3: CASSESRDRGRAFF. The CDR3 coding sequence is TGTGCCAGCAGTGAGTCCCGGGACAGGGGTAGGGCTTTCTTT. The chain employs TRBV6-1 and TRBJ1-1; 10 bases map to TRBD1. The germline V gene encodes CDR1 MNHNS and CDR2 SASEGT. Trimming removed 3 bases from V and 11 bases from J; junction bases left unmatched: 9. This CDR3 contains 14 residues.

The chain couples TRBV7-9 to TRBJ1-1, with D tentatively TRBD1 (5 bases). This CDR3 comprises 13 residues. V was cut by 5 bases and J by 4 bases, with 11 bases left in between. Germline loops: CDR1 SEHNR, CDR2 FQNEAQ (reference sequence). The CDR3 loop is CASSPAGGTEAFF. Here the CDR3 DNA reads TGTGCCAGCAGCCCCGCGGGGGGCACTGAAGCTTTCTTT.

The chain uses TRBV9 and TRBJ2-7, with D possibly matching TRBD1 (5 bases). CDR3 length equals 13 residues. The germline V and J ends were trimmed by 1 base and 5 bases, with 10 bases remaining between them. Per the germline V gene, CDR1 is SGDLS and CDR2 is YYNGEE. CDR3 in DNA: TGTGCCAGCAGCGTATCCCAGGGTAACGAGCAGTACTTC. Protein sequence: CASSVSQGNEQYF.

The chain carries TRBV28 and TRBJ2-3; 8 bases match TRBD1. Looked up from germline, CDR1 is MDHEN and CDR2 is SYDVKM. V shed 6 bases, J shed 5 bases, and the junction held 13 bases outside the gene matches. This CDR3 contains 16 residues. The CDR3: CASRTNGQGGGDTQYF. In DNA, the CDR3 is TGTGCCAGCAGAACAAACGGACAGGGCGGCGGAGATACGCAGTATTTT.

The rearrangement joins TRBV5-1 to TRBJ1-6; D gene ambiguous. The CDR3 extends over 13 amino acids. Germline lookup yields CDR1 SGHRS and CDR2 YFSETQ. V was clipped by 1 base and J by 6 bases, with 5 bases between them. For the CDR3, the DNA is TGCGCCAGCAGCTTGAACAGTAATTCACCCCTCCACTTT. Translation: CASSLNSNSPLHF.

The CDR3 spells CASSRPGDTQYF. CDR3 DNA sequence: TGTGCCAGCAGTCGACCAGGGGATACGCAGTATTTT. The chain has TRBV11-3 and TRBJ2-3; the D gene is possibly TRBD1 (5 bases). Germline V gene data show CDR1 as SGHNT and CDR2 as YENEEA. Deletions cut 6 bases from V and 6 bases from J, with 10 bases between. The CDR3 spans 12 residues.

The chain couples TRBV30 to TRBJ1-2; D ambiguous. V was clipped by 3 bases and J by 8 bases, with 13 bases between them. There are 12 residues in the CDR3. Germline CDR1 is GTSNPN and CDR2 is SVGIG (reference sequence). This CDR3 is CAWSGAPLGYTF. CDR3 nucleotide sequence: TGTGCCTGGAGCGGAGCCCCCCTCGGCTACACCTTC.

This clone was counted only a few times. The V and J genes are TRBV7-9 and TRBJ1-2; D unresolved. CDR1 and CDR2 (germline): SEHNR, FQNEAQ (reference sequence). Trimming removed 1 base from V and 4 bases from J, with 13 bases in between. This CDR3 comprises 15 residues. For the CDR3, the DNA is TGTGCCAGCAGCTTAGGAGGGTACGGGATCTATGGCTACACCTTC. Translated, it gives CASSLGGYGIYGYTF.